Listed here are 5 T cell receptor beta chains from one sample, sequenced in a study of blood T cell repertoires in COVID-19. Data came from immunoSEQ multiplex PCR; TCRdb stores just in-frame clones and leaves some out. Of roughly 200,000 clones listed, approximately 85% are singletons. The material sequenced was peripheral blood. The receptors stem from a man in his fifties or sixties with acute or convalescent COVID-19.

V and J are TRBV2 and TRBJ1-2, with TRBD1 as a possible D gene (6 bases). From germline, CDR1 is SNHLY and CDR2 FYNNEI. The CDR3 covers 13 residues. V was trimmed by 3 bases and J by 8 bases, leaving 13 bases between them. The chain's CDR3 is CASSDPQGWGYTF. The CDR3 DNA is TGTGCCAGCAGTGACCCACAGGGTTGGGGCTACACCTTC. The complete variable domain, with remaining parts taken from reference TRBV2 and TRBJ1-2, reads EPEVTQTPSHQVTQMGQEVILRCVPISNHLYFYWYRQILGQKVEFLVSFYNNEISEKSEIFDDQFSVERPDGSNFTLKIRSTKLEDSAMYFCASSDPQGWGYTFGSGTRLTVV.

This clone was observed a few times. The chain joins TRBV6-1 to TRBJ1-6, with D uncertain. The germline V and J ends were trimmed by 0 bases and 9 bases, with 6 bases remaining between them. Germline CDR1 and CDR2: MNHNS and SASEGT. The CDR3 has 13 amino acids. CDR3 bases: TGTGCCAGCAGTGAAGCATCGGGTTCACCCCTCCACTTT. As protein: CASSEASGSPLHF.

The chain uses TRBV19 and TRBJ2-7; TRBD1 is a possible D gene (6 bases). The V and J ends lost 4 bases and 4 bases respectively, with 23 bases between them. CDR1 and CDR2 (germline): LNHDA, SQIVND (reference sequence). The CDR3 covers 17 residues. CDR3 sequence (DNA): TGTGCCAGTAGTACCGACCGCAGGGGTTCTCTCGGGTACGAGCAGTACTTC. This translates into CASSTDRRGSLGYEQYF.

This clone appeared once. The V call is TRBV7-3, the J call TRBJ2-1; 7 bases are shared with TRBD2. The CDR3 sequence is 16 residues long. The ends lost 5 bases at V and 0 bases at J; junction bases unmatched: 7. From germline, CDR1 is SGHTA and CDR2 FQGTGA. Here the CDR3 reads CASSVSGGSSYNEQFF. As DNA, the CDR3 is TGTGCCAGCAGCGTAAGCGGCGGGAGCTCCTACAATGAGCAGTTCTTC.

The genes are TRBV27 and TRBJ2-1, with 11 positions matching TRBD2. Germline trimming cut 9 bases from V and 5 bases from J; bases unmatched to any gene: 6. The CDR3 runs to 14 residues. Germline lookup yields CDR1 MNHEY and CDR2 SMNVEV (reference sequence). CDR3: CASTGTSGNNEQFF. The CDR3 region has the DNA TGTGCCAGTACCGGGACTAGCGGCAACAATGAGCAGTTCTTC.